A single sample gave rise to the 20 T cell receptor beta chains below, sequenced in a study of blood T cell repertoires in COVID-19. Profiled with immunoSEQ multiplex PCR; TCRdb holds only in-frame clones, not every one. This sample has about 40,000 clones, with 65% to 90% found just once. The specimen sequenced was peripheral blood. The receptors originated from a man in his forties with active COVID-19.

The chain links TRBV21-1 to TRBJ1-1. TRBV21-1 has pseudogene status. The CDR3 runs 17 residues. The CDR3 DNA reads as TGTGCCAGCAGCAAATTGACCAGAGGGGAGGAAGGCGCTGAAGCTTTCTTT. The encoded protein is CASSKLTRGEEGAEAFF.

The gene calls are TRBV6-5 and TRBJ2-2; D possibly corresponds to TRBD1 (5 bases). The germline CDR1 and CDR2 sequences are MNHEY and SVGAGI. The V gene lost 6 bases and the J gene lost 4 bases, with 12 bases spanning the gap. CDR3 size: 14 residues. The CDR3 loop is CASRVPGSTGELFF. For the CDR3, the DNA is TGTGCCAGCAGAGTTCCAGGGTCCACCGGGGAGCTGTTTTTT.

The chain links TRBV27 to TRBJ1-2; the match to TRBD1 covers 7 bases. Germline loops: CDR1 MNHEY, CDR2 SMNVEV (reference sequence). Losses at the gene ends were 4 bases for V and 6 bases for J; bases not matched to a gene: 11. CDR3 length: 15 residues. CDR3 in amino acids: CASSWDLTGSNGYTF. The CDR3, as DNA: TGTGCCAGCAGTTGGGACTTGACAGGGTCGAATGGCTACACCTTC.

The chain is built from TRBV20-1 and TRBJ2-7; TRBD1 might be the D (6 bases). The germline CDR1 and CDR2 sequences are DFQATT and SNEGSKA (reference sequence). CDR3 size: 12 residues. V was cut by 3 bases and J by 6 bases, with 12 bases left in between. The DNA of the CDR3 is TGCAGTGCTAGTCTTCAGGGGATCGAGCAGTACTTC. This sequence encodes CSASLQGIEQYF.

The V call is TRBV4-1, the J call TRBJ2-7, with 11 bases matching TRBD2. The CDR3 is made up of 18 amino acids. Trimming removed 1 base from V and 9 bases from J; junction bases left unmatched: 17. From germline, CDR1 is MGHRA and CDR2 YSYEKL. CDR3 coding DNA: TGCGCCAGCAGCCAAGGGTTAGCGGGAGGGCCAGGGTCTACGAGGCAGTACTTC. Its protein is CASSQGLAGGPGSTRQYF.

The V gene is TRBV6-5, the J gene TRBJ1-1, with D perhaps TRBD1 (5 bases). The CDR3 covers 13 residues. Germline assignment: CDR1 MNHEY and CDR2 SVGAGI. Trimming removed 8 bases at V and 4 bases at J, with 14 bases between. The CDR3 sequence is CASRSAGGTEAFF. In DNA, the CDR3 is TGTGCCAGCCGATCCGCGGGGGGCACTGAAGCTTTCTTT.

The V gene is TRBV18, the J gene TRBJ1-2; 7 nucleotides align to TRBD1. Germline CDR1 reads KGHSH; CDR2 reads LQKENI. The CDR3 sequence is 14 residues long. Trimming at V came to 6 bases and at J to 4 bases, leaving 8 bases not matched to a gene. The DNA for the CDR3 is TGTGCCAGCTCGCCAGACAGGGTGGCCTATGGCTACACCTTC. Translated, it gives CASSPDRVAYGYTF.

This clone is termed medium-sized (0.01 to 0.1%). The chain is built from TRBV28 and TRBJ2-1, with 11 bases that match TRBD2. Germline V CDR1 and CDR2: MDHEN, SYDVKM. The CDR3 contains 16 residues. V shed 5 bases and J 2 bases; nucleotides not matched to a gene: 5. The CDR3 sequence: CASSTTSGSAYNEQFF. The CDR3 nucleotides are TGTGCCAGCAGTACCACTAGCGGGAGCGCCTACAATGAGCAGTTCTTC.

Only one count was recorded for this clone. The CDR3 region has the DNA TGTGCCAGCTCGCCTAGGACAGGGTACTACGAGCAGTACTTC. It translates to CASSPRTGYYEQYF. The J gene is TRBJ2-7, the V gene TRBV18, with 8 bases fitting TRBD1. Germline V CDR1 and CDR2: KGHSH, LQKENI. CDR3 size: 14 residues. V gave up 6 bases and J gave up 3 bases; unmatched junction bases: 7.

The chain recombines TRBV28 with TRBJ1-2; TRBD1 agrees at 10 bases. The CDR3 contains 14 residues. Trimming cost V 9 bases and J 7 bases; bases outside gene matches: 11. The germline V gene has CDR1 MDHEN and CDR2 SYDVKM. This chain's CDR3 is CASGTGATHVGYTF. The CDR3 DNA is TGTGCCAGTGGGACAGGGGCTACCCACGTTGGCTACACCTTC.

This sequence joins TRBV11-3 and TRBJ2-3, with 7 bases lining up with TRBD1. The junction had 8 bases not matched to a gene; V was cut back by 5 bases and J by 0 bases. CDR1 and CDR2 from the germline V gene are SGHNT and YENEEA. The CDR3 consists of 16 residues. As DNA, the CDR3 is TGTGCCAGCAGCGTAAGACAGGGAAGGAGCACAGATACGCAGTATTTT. Translation gives CASSVRQGRSTDTQYF.

The V call is TRBV2, the J call TRBJ1-1; no clear D. Germline V lookup: CDR1 SNHLY, CDR2 FYNNEI. CDR3 length equals 11 residues. Between the trimmed V and J ends, which lost 4 bases and 7 bases, there was a span of 7 bases. The CDR3 nucleotides read TGTGCCAGCAGTGTCCGCAGTGAAGCTTTCTTT. Residues: CASSVRSEAFF.

The rearrangement uses TRBV19 and TRBJ1-4; D gene ambiguous. Between the trimmed V and J ends, which lost 7 bases and 4 bases, there was a span of 13 bases. CDR1 LNHDA and CDR2 SQIVND come from the germline V gene (reference sequence). CDR3 length: 14 residues. For the CDR3, the DNA is TGTGCCAGTAATACCCCCGGGAGTAATGAAAAACTGTTTTTT. It is translated as CASNTPGSNEKLFF.

This clone has just one count. The chain couples TRBV23-1 to TRBJ1-5; 8 nucleotides line up with TRBD1. TRBV23-1 is noted as an ORF with a role that remains uncertain. Trimming took 3 bases from V and 9 from J; bases not matched to a gene: 13. The CDR3 is 16 amino acids. The CDR3 DNA reads as TGCGCCAGCAGTCACCGACAGGGGAACCTATCTGTGCCCCAGCATTTT. Translating it yields CASSHRQGNLSVPQHF.

The V gene is TRBV11-2, the J gene TRBJ1-2, with TRBD1 identical over 7 bases. There are 13 residues in the CDR3. In germline, CDR1 is SGHAT, CDR2 FQNNGV. The J segment lost 4 bases and the V segment lost 5 bases, leaving 4 bases of the junction unmatched. CDR3 DNA sequence: TGTGCCAGCAGCGCGGGACAGTTCTATGGCTACACCTTC. Translation gives CASSAGQFYGYTF.

The rearrangement uses TRBV5-1 and TRBJ2-5; 7 bases fit TRBD1. Germline lookup yields CDR1 SGHRS and CDR2 YFSETQ. The CDR3 is made up of 16 amino acids. V gave up 0 bases and J gave up 0 bases; unmatched junction bases: 5. CDR3 DNA sequence: TGCGCCAGCAGCTTGGCCGGACAGGCGAACCAAGAGACCCAGTACTTC. Translation: CASSLAGQANQETQYF.

CDR3 DNA sequence: TGTGCCAGCAGTGACCGGGACAGGGGCACTAATGAAAAACTGTTTTTT. This gives the protein CASSDRDRGTNEKLFF. The V gene is TRBV6-1, the J gene TRBJ1-4; 10 nucleotides align to TRBD1. The V and J ends lost 3 bases and 2 bases, in that order; junction bases with no gene match: 3. The CDR3 runs to 16 residues. CDR1 and CDR2 from the germline V gene are MNHNS and SASEGT.

This chain links TRBV6-1 with TRBJ1-5; the D gene is possibly TRBD1 (5 bases). Germline V gene data show CDR1 as MNHNS and CDR2 as SASEGT. V was cut by 1 base and J by 5 bases, with 9 bases left in between. This CDR3 has 14 residues. CDR3 DNA: TGTGCCAGCAGTGAAGGGGGCAGATATCAGCCCCAGCATTTT. It is translated as CASSEGGRYQPQHF.

V is TRBV19 and J is TRBJ2-1, with D tentatively TRBD1 (5 bases). CDR3 length: 16 residues. The ends were cut back, 0 bases at V and 0 bases at J, with 9 bases in the middle. CDR1 and CDR2 from the germline V gene are LNHDA and SQIVND (reference sequence). For the CDR3, the DNA is TGTGCCAGTAGTATAGACAGGGCAAGCTCCTACAATGAGCAGTTCTTC. Its protein is CASSIDRASSYNEQFF.

In DNA, the CDR3 is TGTGCCAGCAGCCCGCCGGCAGGGTCGGACGAGCAGTACTTC. Its protein product is CASSPPAGSDEQYF. The chain recombines TRBV5-4 with TRBJ2-7; maybe TRBD1 (5 bases). Germline values: CDR1 SGHNT, CDR2 YYREEE (reference sequence). This CDR3 is built from 14 residues. Trimming removed 4 bases from V and 5 bases from J, with 16 bases in between.